The 20 T cell receptor beta chains presented below share a single source sample, sequenced in a study of blood T cells in healthy people across ages. A second PCR, run for about 7 to 11 cycles, used a sample-barcoded 5' primer plus a J-beta primer mix. One entry per CDR3 protein, called by TCRdb with MiXCR from the 5' RACE reads. Among hundreds of thousands of distinct CDR3 sequences, 20% to 25% were seen once, and the ten largest hold around 22%. Sequencing was carried out using blood. These receptors originate from a man aged 65 to 79 in good health.

This clonotype was detected a few times. CDR3 coding DNA: TGTGCCTGGAGTCCAGTGAACGCTTTCTTT. Residues: CAWSPVNAFF. V usage is TRBV30 and J usage is TRBJ1-1; no firm D call. The germline gives CDR1 GTSNPN, CDR2 SVGIG (reference sequence). The CDR3 is 10 amino acids. V lost 2 bases to trimming and J lost 11 bases, with 9 bases between them.

This clonotype turned up a few times. In DNA, the CDR3 is TGCGCCAGCAGCTTGGCCCGGCTAGCGGGGGGGTCAGATACGCAGTATTTT. This sequence encodes CASSLARLAGGSDTQYF. The chain employs TRBV5-1 and TRBJ2-3; TRBD2 matches 12 bases. The junction had 6 bases not matched to a gene; V was cut back by 0 bases and J by 4 bases. This CDR3 comprises 17 residues. The germline CDR1 and CDR2 sequences are SGHRS and YFSETQ.

This clonotype appeared a few times. The chain has TRBV7-9 and TRBJ2-1; D ambiguous. The germline CDR1 and CDR2 sequences are SEHNR and FQNEAQ (reference sequence). The CDR3 has 14 residues. V lost 5 bases and J lost 5, with 13 bases in between. The CDR3 coding sequence is TGTGCCAGCAGCCTCCCCGGCCGAAACAATGAGCAGTTCTTC. This translates into CASSLPGRNNEQFF.

This clonotype was recorded a few times. The chain employs TRBV11-2 and TRBJ2-3, with 15 bases lining up with TRBD2. The CDR3 has 17 residues. The germline CDR1 and CDR2 sequences are SGHAT and FQNNGV. Trimming removed 5 bases from V and 0 bases from J; junction bases left unmatched: 3. The CDR3 loop reads CASSRTSGGASTDTQYF. The CDR3 region has the DNA TGTGCCAGCAGCCGGACTAGCGGGGGGGCTAGCACAGATACGCAGTATTTT.

This rearrangement joins TRBV18 to TRBJ2-4, with D tentatively TRBD2 (5 bases). V dropped 2 bases and J dropped 1 base, with 12 bases sitting between them. The CDR3 extends over 16 amino acids. Germline lookup yields CDR1 KGHSH and CDR2 LQKENI. Here the CDR3 DNA reads TGTGCCAGCTCACCATACAGTCCGGGGGCCAAAAACATTCAGTACTTC. Its protein product is CASSPYSPGAKNIQYF.

The V call is TRBV6-5, the J call TRBJ1-2, with 7 bases matching TRBD1. V shed 2 bases and J 4 bases; nucleotides not matched to a gene: 13. In germline, CDR1 is MNHEY, CDR2 SVGAGI. This CDR3 spans 17 amino acids. The CDR3 loop is CASSYVPRGVPSYGYTF. CDR3 in DNA: TGTGCCAGCAGTTACGTTCCCAGGGGGGTGCCCAGCTATGGCTACACCTTC.

V usage is TRBV27 and J usage is TRBJ2-5, with D perhaps assigned TRBD1 or TRBD2 (5 bases each). Near its end, the DNA agrees better with TRBJ2-7, so the J call may be wrong. Germline V gene data show CDR1 as MNHEY and CDR2 as SMNVEV (reference sequence). The CDR3 covers 14 residues. This chain's CDR3 is CASSLDGANYEQYF. The CDR3 DNA reads as TGTGCCAGCAGTCTCGACGGGGCAAACTACGAGCAGTACTTC.

This clonotype has just a few counts. The chain combines TRBV25-1 with TRBJ2-5; 7 nucleotides match TRBD2. The J segment lost 7 bases and the V segment lost 1 base, leaving 3 bases of the junction unmatched. The CDR3 runs 13 residues. CDR1 and CDR2 (germline): MGHDK, SYGVNS. The CDR3 loop reads CASSESGLSTQYF. The CDR3 region has the DNA TGTGCCAGCAGTGAATCGGGACTATCGACCCAGTACTTC.

The rearrangement links TRBV28 to TRBJ1-1; D gene uncertain. Trimming left V 7 bases short and J 3 bases short, with 24 bases between. The CDR3 length is 17 residues. The germline V gene has CDR1 MDHEN and CDR2 SYDVKM. In nucleotides, the CDR3 is TGTGCCAGCACCCCTGGGCAATGGTTGGGATTTCACACTGAAGCTTTCTTT. It is translated as CASTPGQWLGFHTEAFF.

The rearrangement joins TRBV11-2 to TRBJ2-3; 12 bases are shared with TRBD2. V dropped 7 bases and J dropped 4; count of bases not matched to a gene: 9. The V gene's germline CDR1 is SGHAT and CDR2 FQNNGV. The CDR3 has 16 residues. The CDR3 protein is CASIQTSGSLADTQYF. In DNA, the CDR3 is TGTGCCAGCATCCAGACTAGCGGGAGTCTGGCAGATACGCAGTATTTT.

The CDR3 DNA reads TGTGCCAGCGCAGGATACACTCAAGAGACCCAGTACTTC. Translated: CASAGYTQETQYF. The chain uses TRBV5-6 and TRBJ2-5, with no clear D. The germline V gene encodes CDR1 SGHDT and CDR2 YYEEEE. The V end was cut by 7 bases, the J end by 2 bases, with 12 bases between. The CDR3 sequence is 13 residues long.

This clonotype was seen many times. The rearrangement uses TRBV25-1 and TRBJ2-1; D gene ambiguous. Looked up from germline, CDR1 is MGHDK and CDR2 is SYGVNS. The CDR3 is 15 amino acids. The V gene lost 3 bases and the J gene lost 0 bases, with 9 bases spanning the gap. The CDR3 DNA sequence: TGTGCCAGCAGTGATGCCCTGAGCTCCTACAATGAGCAGTTCTTC. Translated: CASSDALSSYNEQFF. The whole variable domain, remainder taken from reference TRBV25-1 and TRBJ2-1, is EADIYQTPRYLVIGTGKKITLECSQTMGHDKMYWYQQDPGMELHLIHYSYGVNSTEKGDLSSESTVSRIRTEHFPLTLESARPSHTSQYLCASSDALSSYNEQFFGPGTRLTVL.

This clonotype was counted many times. The rearrangement links TRBV5-1 to TRBJ1-3; D call uncertain. V shed 4 bases and J shed 2 bases, with 10 bases lying between them. The germline V gene encodes CDR1 SGHRS and CDR2 YFSETQ. The CDR3 extends over 14 amino acids. The CDR3 bases are TGCGCCAGCAGCCTACTGGATCCTGGAAACACCATATATTTT. It encodes CASSLLDPGNTIYF.

The rearrangement uses TRBV20-1 and TRBJ2-3; 9 bases map to TRBD2. The CDR3 has 13 amino acids. The germline V gene encodes CDR1 DFQATT and CDR2 SNEGSKA (reference sequence). The ends lost 2 bases at V and 8 bases at J; junction bases unmatched: 5. In DNA, the CDR3 is TGCAGTGCTAGATATGCTAGCGGGGCTACGCAGTATTTT. This gives the protein CSARYASGATQYF.

The V and J genes are TRBV7-8 and TRBJ1-4; D not resolved. Trimming stripped 2 bases from V and 0 bases from J, with 7 bases between. This CDR3 comprises 15 residues. Germline loops: CDR1 SGHVS, CDR2 FQNEAQ. In DNA, the CDR3 is TGTGCCAGCAGCTTAATCGTAGCAACTAATGAAAAACTGTTTTTT. Protein: CASSLIVATNEKLFF.

The chain employs TRBV12-3 or TRBV12-4 and TRBJ2-1; 13 bases map to TRBD2. This CDR3 is built from 17 residues. J was trimmed by 6 bases and V by 5 bases; bases with no gene match: 10. The CDR3 loop is CASSAPSTSGGANEQFF. The CDR3 DNA reads TGTGCCAGCAGTGCGCCTTCTACTAGCGGGGGGGCCAATGAGCAGTTCTTC.

The rearrangement links TRBV7-2 to TRBJ2-1; D is unclear. Deletions cut 1 base from V and 1 base from J, with 11 bases between. The CDR3 sequence is 16 residues long. Germline CDR1 is SGHTA and CDR2 is FQGNSA. CDR3 in DNA: TGTGCCAGCAGCTTAGACGCAGGCAGATCCTACAATGAGCAGTTCTTC. Protein product: CASSLDAGRSYNEQFF.

The chain links TRBV6-5 to TRBJ2-3; 9 bases agree with TRBD2. V trimming: 2 bases; J trimming: 5 bases; junction bases outside the gene matches: 8. The CDR3 has 16 residues. Looked up from germline, CDR1 is MNHEY and CDR2 is SVGAGI. The CDR3 DNA sequence: TGTGCCAGCAGTTACAAAAGGGGCGGGGGGGGAGATACGCAGTATTTT. Its protein is CASSYKRGGGGDTQYF.

To note about this clonotype: One end of the junction fails to match germline, which may point to a read error. V usage is TRBV12-3 or TRBV12-4 and J usage is TRBJ1-5; D not certain. This CDR3 spans 15 amino acids. The CDR3 DNA is TGTGCCAGCAGTTTAGCGGACGGGGTATTACAGCCCCAGAATTTT. Translated, it gives CASSLADGVLQPQNF.

This rearrangement joins TRBV7-3 to TRBJ2-3; D is possibly TRBD2 (5 bases). V was cut by 5 bases and J by 2 bases, with 11 bases left in between. Germline V CDR1 and CDR2: SGHTA, FQGTGA. CDR3 length: 14 amino acids. The CDR3 sequence: CASSQGLLTDTQYF. In DNA, the CDR3 is TGTGCCAGCAGCCAAGGACTGCTCACAGATACGCAGTATTTT.